Listed here are 2 T cell receptor beta chains from one sample, sequenced in a study of blood T cell repertoires in COVID-19. Some clones are missing from TCRdb's copy, which holds only in-frame ones; the method was immunoSEQ multiplex PCR. The table records under 200,000 clones, roughly 71% of them present only once. The sample was peripheral blood. The source is an elderly woman with acute or convalescent COVID-19.

The J gene is TRBJ1-5, the V gene TRBV7-2; TRBD1 might be the D (5 bases). Germline V gene lookup returns CDR1 SGHTA and CDR2 FQGNSA. The V and J ends lost 5 bases and 4 bases respectively, with 12 bases between them. The length of the CDR3 is 14 residues. The CDR3 loop is CASSPDSRNQPQHF. The CDR3 DNA follows: TGTGCCAGCAGCCCCGACAGCCGAAATCAGCCCCAGCATTTT.

The chain carries TRBV6-6 and TRBJ2-3; 11 positions agree with TRBD2. Germline CDR1 and CDR2: MNHNY and SVGAGI (reference sequence). The CDR3 totals 16 residues. V lost 5 bases and J lost 2; bases outside the gene matches: 6. The CDR3 nucleotides read TGTGCCAGCAGTCTCCCGGGACTAGCGGTCACAGATACGCAGTATTTT. Translating it yields CASSLPGLAVTDTQYF.